This T cell receptor beta chain originates from a study of T-cell reconstitution after alpha-beta-depleted transplantation in children. Overall study findings and caveats: TCRbeta diversity was high at day 60 in some patients (a result of surviving recipient T cells and thymic progenitors).

In the case of this clonotype: Its antigen is still unknown.

Unique molecular identifiers were incorporated into the prepared TCRbeta library. Each CDR3 protein is one row after TCRdb ran MiXCR on the PCR reads. The sample contains fewer than 250,000 distinct CDR3 sequences, about a sixth of which appear only once. The CDR3 sequence is 13 residues long. CDR1 is MDHEN, CDR2 SYDVKM, per germline. V gave up 6 bases and J gave up 6 bases, with 14 bases separating them. The sequencing here drew on PBMCs, mostly from graft donor cells, taken 360 days after TCRalphabeta/CD19-depleted stem cell transplant. The sequence came from a male patient aged 2 to 10 who had a stem cell transplant for acute lymphoblastic leukemia, so the T cells may come from the graft donor. The J gene is TRBJ2-5, the V gene TRBV28; D is perhaps TRBD1 (6 bases). The CDR3 region is CASRKTGRQTQYF. The CDR3 nucleotides read TGTGCCAGCAGAAAAACAGGGAGACAGACCCAGTACTTC.